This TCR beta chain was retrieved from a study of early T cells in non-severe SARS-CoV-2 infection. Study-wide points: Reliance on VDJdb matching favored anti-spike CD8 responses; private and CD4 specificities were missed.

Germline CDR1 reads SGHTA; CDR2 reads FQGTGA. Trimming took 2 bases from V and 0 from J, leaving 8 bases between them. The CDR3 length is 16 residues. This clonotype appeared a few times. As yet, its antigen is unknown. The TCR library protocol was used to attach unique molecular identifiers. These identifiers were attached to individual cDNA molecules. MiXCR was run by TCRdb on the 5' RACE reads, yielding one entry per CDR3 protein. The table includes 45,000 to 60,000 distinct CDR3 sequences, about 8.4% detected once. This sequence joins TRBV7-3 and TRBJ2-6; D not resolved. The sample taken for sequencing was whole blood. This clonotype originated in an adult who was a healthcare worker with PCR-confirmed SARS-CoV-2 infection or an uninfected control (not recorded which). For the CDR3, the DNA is TGTGCCAGCAGCTTATTATCCGGCTCTGGGGCCAACGTCCTGACTTTC. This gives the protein CASSLLSGSGANVLTF.